This T cell receptor beta chain is from a study of Ad26.COV2.S vaccination and SARS-CoV-2 variants. In the study overall: Ad26.COV2.S, an intramuscular injection, was given once or twice 56 days apart.

The CDR3 sequence is 12 residues long. V gave up 5 bases and J gave up 0 bases, with 4 bases separating them. CDR1 and CDR2 (germline): MDHEN, SYDVKM. The repertoire was sequenced with immunoSEQ multiplex PCR; TCRdb's copy has only in-frame clones and lacks some. In the table there are about 350,000 clones, around 89% of which are singletons. This sample's treatment: roughly 19 received Ad26.COV2.S at low or high dose, single or two shots; roughly 5 received placebo; per-sample allocation not given. Material that was analyzed had been drawn on day 63 after the first vaccine or placebo injection. The individual, an adult aged 18-55 years, was a donor in Boston. Regarding this clone: Its antigen is undetermined.

Study findings and constraints: Responses of T cells in total may have been underestimated by the TCR breadth and depth analyses.

The chain is built from TRBV28 and TRBJ1-1; D gene ambiguous. The TCR was taken from a person between 18 and 60 years old who received the Ad26.COV2.S COVID-19 vaccine or a placebo. The specimen comprised peripheral blood, sampled in a trial of Ad26.COV2.S vaccine versus placebo. Here the CDR3 reads CASSAMNTEAFF. The CDR3 region has the DNA TGTGCCAGCAGTGCCATGAACACTGAAGCTTTCTTT.